The 32 T cell receptor beta chains below come from one sample, sequenced in a study of shared T cell receptors in the human thymus. Method: immunoSEQ multiplex PCR; TCRdb's copy keeps in-frame clones and lacks some. The data contain 500,000 to 750,000 clones, roughly 90% of them seen just once; the ten biggest clones take up 0.008% to 0.011%. This sample was also put to use in a study of human thymus T cells.

Sequencing was carried out using thymocytes. These receptors were taken from a boy younger than two with a congenital heart defect.

The J gene is TRBJ1-2, the V gene TRBV7-9, with D maybe TRBD1 (6 bases). The CDR3 extends over 14 amino acids. Germline V gene data show CDR1 as SEHNR and CDR2 as FQNEAQ (reference sequence). The V end lost 2 bases, the J end lost 6 bases, and 13 bases lay between the germline ends. The DNA of the CDR3 is TGTGCCAGCAGCTTAAGCTCAGGGGAACATGGCTACACCTTC. Its translation is CASSLSSGEHGYTF.

The chain couples TRBV15 to TRBJ1-2, with 7 bases matching TRBD1. Germline CDR1 LNHNV, CDR2 YYDKDF (reference sequence). The CDR3 is 15 residues long. V shed 0 bases and J 7 bases; nucleotides not matched to a gene: 8. The CDR3 is CATSRDPRTGGGYTF. CDR3 sequence (DNA): TGTGCCACCAGCAGAGATCCCAGGACAGGAGGTGGCTACACCTTC.

This clone was recorded a few times. This chain joins TRBV29-1 and TRBJ2-3; 7 bases map to TRBD1. V trimming: 4 bases; J trimming: 6 bases; junction bases outside the gene matches: 4. From germline, CDR1 is SQVTM and CDR2 ANQGSEA. This CDR3 comprises 12 residues. CDR3 DNA sequence: TGCAGCGTTGCCCAGGACAGGGATACGCAGTATTTT. Its protein product is CSVAQDRDTQYF.

This clone has a single count. The rearrangement uses TRBV11-1 and TRBJ2-6, with 8 bases matching TRBD1. Trimming cost V 0 bases and J 0 bases; bases outside gene matches: 7. The CDR3 has 19 amino acids. The germline V gene has CDR1 SGHAT and CDR2 FQDESV (reference sequence). This chain's CDR3 is CASSLAVRGPSSGANVLTF. CDR3 coding DNA: TGTGCCAGCAGCTTAGCTGTCAGGGGGCCCTCCTCTGGGGCCAACGTCCTGACTTTC.

This clone was seen only once. V gene TRBV4-3 combines with J gene TRBJ2-2; 7 bases fit TRBD2. The CDR3 has 15 amino acids. Per the germline V gene, CDR1 is LGHNA and CDR2 is YSLEER. The V segment lost 5 bases and the J segment 4 bases; nucleotides outside the gene matches: 7. This CDR3 reads CASSLREFGTGELFF. Written as DNA, the CDR3 is TGCGCCAGCAGCTTGCGGGAGTTCGGCACCGGGGAGCTGTTTTTT.

This clone was counted only a few times. The V gene is TRBV25-1, the J gene TRBJ1-3, with TRBD1 matching over 9 bases. Trimming at V came to 2 bases and at J to 4 bases, leaving 9 bases not matched to a gene. This CDR3 is 17 amino acids long. The germline gives CDR1 MGHDK, CDR2 SYGVNS. Here the CDR3 reads CASSESRDRVGGNTIYF. CDR3 bases: TGTGCCAGCAGTGAAAGCCGGGACAGGGTTGGGGGAAACACCATATATTTT.

The chain links TRBV7-9 to TRBJ2-2; 8 nucleotides agree with TRBD2. The CDR3 has 18 residues. With 3 bases clipped from V and 6 bases from J, the junction kept 15 bases outside the gene matches. CDR1 and CDR2 from the germline V gene are SEHNR and FQNEAQ (reference sequence). The CDR3 region is CASSLSPREGRGAGELFF. The CDR3 coding sequence is TGTGCCAGCAGCTTGAGTCCCCGGGAGGGCCGGGGGGCCGGGGAGCTGTTTTTT.

The CDR3 spells CASLLPAGIQYF. The CDR3 nucleotides read TGTGCCAGCCTTTTGCCTGCGGGCATTCAGTACTTC. The J gene is TRBJ2-4, the V gene TRBV6-1; maybe TRBD2 (5 bases). This CDR3 is 12 amino acids long. CDR1 is MNHNS and CDR2 is SASEGT in the germline V gene. Trimming removed 8 bases from V and 9 bases from J, with 14 bases in between.

The chain has TRBV7-9 and TRBJ2-1; 7 nucleotides match TRBD1. Germline V lookup: CDR1 SEHNR, CDR2 FQNEAQ (reference sequence). The ends lost 3 bases at V and 12 bases at J; junction bases unmatched: 11. The CDR3 has 14 amino acids. The CDR3: CASSFHRTGRGQFF. CDR3 coding DNA: TGTGCCAGCAGCTTCCACCGGACAGGTCGAGGGCAGTTCTTC.

V and J are TRBV5-1 and TRBJ2-2; 10 bases match TRBD2. V trimming: 3 bases; J trimming: 0 bases; junction bases outside the gene matches: 5. Germline V gives CDR1 SGHRS, CDR2 YFSETQ. This CDR3 is 17 amino acids long. The CDR3 here is CASSSRGLAANTGELFF. CDR3 bases: TGCGCCAGCAGCTCGCGTGGACTAGCGGCGAACACCGGGGAGCTGTTTTTT.

The gene calls are TRBV2 and TRBJ1-2; D might be TRBD1 (5 bases). Per germline, CDR1 SNHLY and CDR2 FYNNEI. V lost 6 bases and J 2 bases, leaving 10 bases between the germline ends. The CDR3 contains 13 residues. CDR3 DNA: TGTGCCAGCAGGGAGGGACTGAACTATGGCTACACCTTC. Its protein product is CASREGLNYGYTF.

The rearrangement uses TRBV10-1 and TRBJ2-5; D call uncertain. Deletions cut 5 bases from V and 0 bases from J, with 7 bases between. The CDR3 is made up of 13 amino acids. CDR1 and CDR2 (germline): WNHNN, SYGVQD (reference sequence). CDR3 residues: CASSPSYQETQYF. The CDR3 DNA reads as TGCGCCAGCAGTCCGAGCTACCAAGAGACCCAGTACTTC.

The chain couples TRBV11-3 to TRBJ2-3; TRBD2 matches at 9 bases. From germline, CDR1 is SGHNT and CDR2 YENEEA. The CDR3 is made up of 16 amino acids. V shed 6 bases and J 1 base; nucleotides not matched to a gene: 8. Written as DNA, the CDR3 is TGTGCCAGCAGTCCTACTAGCGGGTTACGCACAGATACGCAGTATTTT. It codes for CASSPTSGLRTDTQYF.

The chain employs TRBV20-1 and TRBJ2-3; TRBD1 is a possible D gene (5 bases). V dropped 4 bases and J dropped 8 bases, with 7 bases sitting between them. The germline V gene encodes CDR1 DFQATT and CDR2 SNEGSKA (reference sequence). This CDR3 is 10 amino acids long. This CDR3 reads CSAIRGTQYF. The CDR3 DNA follows: TGCAGTGCTATTAGGGGTACGCAGTATTTT.

The rearrangement joins TRBV9 to TRBJ1-2, with TRBD1 matching over 8 bases. The CDR3 totals 19 residues. The ends lost 4 bases at V and 0 bases at J; junction bases unmatched: 17. CDR1 is SGDLS and CDR2 is YYNGEE in the germline V gene. The CDR3 loop reads CASSPKTGVEENPNYGYTF. DNA for the CDR3: TGTGCCAGCAGCCCGAAGACAGGGGTCGAGGAGAATCCTAACTATGGCTACACCTTC.

The rearrangement uses TRBV11-2 and TRBJ2-1, with D maybe TRBD2 (6 bases). Germline loops: CDR1 SGHAT, CDR2 FQNNGV. Trimming removed 7 bases from V and 6 bases from J, with 25 bases in between. This CDR3 region has 17 residues. This chain's CDR3 is CASILRMPPGVSNEQFF. CDR3 in DNA: TGTGCCAGCATCCTTAGGATGCCCCCGGGGGTAAGCAATGAGCAGTTCTTC.

The chain links TRBV4-1 to TRBJ2-5, with 10 bases aligning to TRBD1. V lost 0 bases, J lost 6 bases, and 7 bases stayed unmatched. The CDR3 is 16 amino acids. Germline lookup yields CDR1 MGHRA and CDR2 YSYEKL. The CDR3 is CASSQDPTGGLKTQYF. The CDR3 nucleotides are TGCGCCAGCAGCCAAGATCCGACAGGGGGCTTGAAGACCCAGTACTTC.

This chain links TRBV10-3 with TRBJ2-3; 7 bases fit TRBD2. V trimming: 3 bases; J trimming: 2 bases; junction bases outside the gene matches: 11. Per germline, CDR1 ENHRY and CDR2 SYGVKD. CDR3 length: 17 residues. The CDR3 region is CAISDPGERGPTDTQYF. The CDR3 nucleotides read TGTGCCATCAGTGACCCCGGGGAGCGGGGCCCCACAGATACGCAGTATTTT.

The gene calls are TRBV27 and TRBJ2-7; TRBD2 matches at 13 bases. CDR1 is MNHEY and CDR2 is SMNVEV in the germline V gene (reference sequence). CDR3 length: 16 residues. J gave up 4 bases and V 6 bases, and 9 bases lay outside the gene matches. CDR3: CASRGQTSGGGYEQYF. CDR3 in DNA: TGTGCCAGCAGGGGACAAACTAGCGGGGGGGGGTACGAGCAGTACTTC.

The J gene is TRBJ2-2, the V gene TRBV4-3; the match to TRBD2 covers 9 bases. V shed 0 bases, J shed 0 bases, and the junction held 14 bases outside the gene matches. The CDR3 covers 21 residues. The germline gives CDR1 LGHNA, CDR2 YSLEER. The CDR3 DNA follows: TGCGCCAGCAGCCAAGATGTGGTTTCGCGAGCGGGAGGTGCGAACACCGGGGAGCTGTTTTTT. This codes for CASSQDVVSRAGGANTGELFF.

The V and J genes are TRBV14 and TRBJ2-1; TRBD1 agrees at 8 bases. V was pared by 1 base and J by 3 bases, with 8 bases of the junction left unmatched. CDR3 size: 17 residues. Germline V gene lookup returns CDR1 SGHDN and CDR2 FVKESK. DNA for the CDR3: TGTGCCAGCAGCCAAGGTCGATCGGACAGGGACTACAATGAGCAGTTCTTC. Protein: CASSQGRSDRDYNEQFF.

V is TRBV19 and J is TRBJ1-1, with D unresolved. The CDR3 sequence is 13 residues long. V lost 8 bases, J lost 0 bases, and 10 bases lay in between. Germline V gene sequence: CDR1 LNHDA, CDR2 SQIVND (reference sequence). CDR3 nucleotide sequence: TGTGCCAGTTGTAGAGCCATGAACACTGAAGCTTTCTTT. Translated: CASCRAMNTEAFF. The whole variable domain, remainder taken from reference TRBV19 and TRBJ1-1, is DGGITQSPKYLFRKEGQNVTLSCEQNLNHDAMYWYRQDPGQGLRLIYYSQIVNDFQKGDIAEGYSVSREKKESFPLTVTSAQKNPTAFYLCASCRAMNTEAFFGQGTRLTVV.

The CDR3 loop reads CASLLQSGTEAFF. Here the CDR3 DNA reads TGTGCCAGCCTGCTCCAATCAGGCACTGAAGCTTTCTTT. The V gene is TRBV6-5, the J gene TRBJ1-1; D remains unclear. Germline V gene sequence: CDR1 MNHEY, CDR2 SVGAGI. The CDR3 runs 13 residues. V lost 8 bases, J lost 4 bases, and 14 bases lay in between.

This chain joins TRBV21-1 and TRBJ2-1; the DNA was not compared with TRBD2, the D call given in the table. TRBV21-1 is listed as a pseudogene. The CDR3 loop spans 16 amino acids. CDR3 nucleotides: TGTGCCAGCAGCAAACCAGGACTAGCGGGAGAAGGTGAGCAGTTCTTC. As protein: CASSKPGLAGEGEQFF.

The rearrangement uses TRBV28 and TRBJ2-7, with D possibly TRBD2 on 5 matching bases. The V gene's germline CDR1 is MDHEN and CDR2 SYDVKM. The CDR3 spans 14 residues. Trimming stripped 3 bases from V and 2 bases from J, with 11 bases between. The CDR3 loop reads CASSFARGTYEQYF. CDR3 sequence (DNA): TGTGCCAGCAGTTTCGCGCGAGGGACCTACGAGCAGTACTTC.

V and J are TRBV7-8 and TRBJ1-2; D unclear. Between the trimmed V and J ends, which lost 2 bases and 6 bases, there was a span of 16 bases. The CDR3 has 15 amino acids. Germline CDR1 is SGHVS and CDR2 is FQNEAQ. DNA for the CDR3: TGTGCCAGCAGCTTAAAGCATACGGGGTTGCATGGCTACACCTTC. Amino acid sequence: CASSLKHTGLHGYTF.

This chain joins TRBV10-2 and TRBJ2-7, with TRBD2 matching 13 bases. The V gene end was trimmed by 4 bases and the J gene end by 0 bases; junction bases not matched to a gene: 3. Germline V gene sequence: CDR1 WSHSY, CDR2 SAAADI. The CDR3 sequence is 16 residues long. CDR3 bases: TGCGCCAGCAGTGCGGGGACTAGCGGGAACTCCTACGAGCAGTACTTC. Protein sequence: CASSAGTSGNSYEQYF.

The count of this clone is one. The chain carries TRBV11-2 and TRBJ2-1, with 13 bases identical to TRBD2. Germline CDR1 is SGHAT and CDR2 is FQNNGV. Germline trimming cut 2 bases from V and 6 bases from J; bases unmatched to any gene: 4. The CDR3 extends over 16 amino acids. This chain's CDR3 is CASSLRGLAGPNEQFF. CDR3 DNA sequence: TGTGCCAGCAGCTTAAGGGGACTAGCGGGACCCAATGAGCAGTTCTTC.

This clone has only one observation. The chain couples TRBV14 to TRBJ2-7; a possible D gene is TRBD2 (6 bases). Deletions cut 4 bases from V and 6 bases from J, with 22 bases between. This CDR3 comprises 16 residues. Per the germline V gene, CDR1 is SGHDN and CDR2 is FVKESK. The CDR3 is CASSRRDSLHGGEQYF. The DNA for the CDR3 is TGTGCCAGCAGCCGCCGGGACTCCCTCCATGGAGGCGAGCAGTACTTC. The full variable domain, with the rest looked up from reference TRBV14 and TRBJ2-7, is EAGVTQFPSHSVIEKGQTVTLRCDPISGHDNLYWYRRVMGKEIKFLLHFVKESKQDESGMPNNRFLAERTGGTYSTLKVQPAELEDSGVYFCASSRRDSLHGGEQYFGPGTRLTVT.

The rearrangement joins TRBV15 to TRBJ2-7, with D possibly matching TRBD1 (6 bases). The CDR3 consists of 15 residues. Germline CDR1 and CDR2: LNHNV and YYDKDF (reference sequence). Trimming pared 1 base from V and 1 base from J, leaving 11 bases between. Written as DNA, the CDR3 is TGTGCCACCAGCAGAGTGGGACATTTGTCCTACGAGCAGTACTTC. Protein sequence: CATSRVGHLSYEQYF.

The CDR3 loop is CASSPHRERQETQYF. The CDR3 DNA is TGTGCCAGCAGTCCCCACAGGGAAAGGCAAGAGACCCAGTACTTC. The V and J genes are TRBV6-5 and TRBJ2-5, with D perhaps TRBD1 (6 bases). The CDR3 consists of 15 residues. Germline V lookup: CDR1 MNHEY, CDR2 SVGAGI. V lost 5 bases and J 2 bases, leaving 15 bases between the germline ends.

The chain links TRBV7-6 to TRBJ1-1; 10 bases line up with TRBD1. Per germline, CDR1 SGHVS and CDR2 FNYEAQ. This CDR3 comprises 18 residues. J gave up 7 bases and V 5 bases, and 19 bases lay outside the gene matches. The CDR3 protein is CASSPAPGQGPYGDEAFF. CDR3 DNA sequence: TGTGCCAGCAGCCCTGCCCCGGGACAGGGGCCTTATGGGGATGAAGCTTTCTTT. The whole variable domain, remainder taken from reference TRBV7-6 and TRBJ1-1, is GAGVSQSPRYKVTKRGQDVALRCDPISGHVSLYWYRQALGQGPEFLTYFNYEAQQDKSGLPNDRFSAERPEGSISTLTIQRTEQRDSAMYRCASSPAPGQGPYGDEAFFGQGTRLTVV.